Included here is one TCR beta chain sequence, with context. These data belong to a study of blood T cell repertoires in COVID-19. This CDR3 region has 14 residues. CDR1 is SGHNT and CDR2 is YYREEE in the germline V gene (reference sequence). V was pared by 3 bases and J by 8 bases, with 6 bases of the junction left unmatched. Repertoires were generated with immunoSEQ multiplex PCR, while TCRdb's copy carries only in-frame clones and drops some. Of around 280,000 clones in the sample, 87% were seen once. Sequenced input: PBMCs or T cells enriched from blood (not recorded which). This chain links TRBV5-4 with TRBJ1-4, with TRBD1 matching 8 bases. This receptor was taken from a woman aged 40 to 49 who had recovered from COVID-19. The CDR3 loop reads CASSYDRGREKLFF. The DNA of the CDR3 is TGTGCCAGCAGCTACGACAGGGGAAGAGAAAAACTGTTTTTT.